This T cell receptor beta chain emerged from a study of T cells after yellow fever vaccination. Findings and caveats of the study: Subsequent booster samples again held most clones from primary vaccination (around 96% CD4, 88% CD8).

Generation of TCR cDNA used 5'RACE template switching (which added a universal primer site and UMIs). Each CDR3 protein is one row after TCRdb ran MiXCR on the 5' RACE reads. The sample gives approximately 350,000 distinct CDR3 sequences, roughly 12% of which show up once; roughly 18% is in the top ten. This CDR3 is built from 15 residues. Germline V gene data show CDR1 as SGHRS and CDR2 as YFSETQ. V gave up 0 bases and J gave up 2 bases; unmatched junction bases: 3. For this clonotype: The antigen is unknown.

The sequence came from a man between 18 and 29 years old who received the YFV17D yellow fever vaccine. The V call is TRBV5-1, the J call TRBJ2-3, with 7 bases that match TRBD2. The source was PBMCs, collected on the day of the first yellow fever vaccination. CDR3 amino acids: CASSLERGTTDTQYF. CDR3 bases: TGCGCCAGCAGCTTGGAGCGGGGAACCACAGATACGCAGTATTTT.